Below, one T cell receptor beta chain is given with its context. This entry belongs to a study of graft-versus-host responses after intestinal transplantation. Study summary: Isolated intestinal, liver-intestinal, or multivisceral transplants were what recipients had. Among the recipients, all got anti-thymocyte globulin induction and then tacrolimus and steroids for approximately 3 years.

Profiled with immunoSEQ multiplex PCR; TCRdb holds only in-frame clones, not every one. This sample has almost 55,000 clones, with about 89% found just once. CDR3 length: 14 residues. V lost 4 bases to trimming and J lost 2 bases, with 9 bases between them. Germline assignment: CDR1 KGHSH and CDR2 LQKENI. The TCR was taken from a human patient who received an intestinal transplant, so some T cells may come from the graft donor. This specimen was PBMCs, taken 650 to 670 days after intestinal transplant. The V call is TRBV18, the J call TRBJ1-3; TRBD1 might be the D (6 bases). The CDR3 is CASSLDSTGNTIYF. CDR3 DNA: TGTGCCAGCTCACTGGACAGCACTGGAAACACCATATATTTT.